These T cell receptor beta chains were read from a single sample in a study of CD8+ T cells in alopecia areata. Sequencing used immunoSEQ multiplex PCR; TCRdb keeps in-frame clones, though not all of them. The table lists 150,000 to 200,000 clones, approximately 65% of them singletons. The sequencing here drew on CD4+ T cells sorted from blood, taken at week 4, from a patient treated with tofacitinib. These receptors all stem from a human donor with alopecia areata. Each CDR3 is given with its conserved first and last residue. A D gene is named only where the DNA matches it firmly. Not all rows give a size; the values are once, few, many and, for expanded clones, a class.

clone size	V gene	J gene	D gene	CDR3 protein	CDR3 DNA
-	TRBV11-2	TRBJ2-7	-	CASSPGGGEKQYF	TGTGCCAGCAGCCCTGGGGGGGGCGAAAAGCAGTACTTC
once	TRBV7-3	TRBJ2-7	-	CASSLEGSEAGHSYEQYF	TGTGCCAGCAGCTTGGAGGGGTCCGAGGCAGGGCACTCCTACGAGCAGTACTTC
few	TRBV29-1	TRBJ2-5	-	CSGLRDWEETQYF	TGCAGCGGGCTCCGAGACTGGGAAGAGACCCAGTACTTC
-	TRBV5-1	TRBJ2-1	-	CASSPMGGHNEQFF	TGCGCCAGCAGCCCCATGGGGGGCCACAATGAGCAGTTCTTC
-	TRBV30	TRBJ1-2	-	CAWKPRSLYGYTF	TGTGCCTGGAAACCCCGCAGTCTCTATGGCTACACCTTC
-	TRBV4-3	TRBJ1-1	TRBD1	CASSQRGLGTEAFF	TGCGCCAGCAGCCAAAGGGGGCTTGGCACTGAAGCTTTCTTT
-	TRBV27	TRBJ1-1	TRBD1	CASSRTGGTEAFF	TGTGCCAGCAGTCGGACAGGGGGCACTGAAGCTTTCTTT
-	TRBV29-1	TRBJ2-3	-	CSQIGNTDTQYF	TGCAGCCAAATCGGGAACACAGATACGCAGTATTTT
-	TRBV19	TRBJ1-2	-	CASSIDLRRYYGYTF	TGTGCCAGTAGTATAGATTTAAGACGGTACTATGGCTACACCTTC
-	TRBV7-8	TRBJ2-7	TRBD1	CASCPGGTGYGEQYF	TGTGCCAGCTGCCCTGGCGGGACAGGGTACGGGGAGCAGTACTTC
-	TRBV5-6	TRBJ1-1	TRBD1	CASSRLRDRKTEAFF	TGTGCCAGCAGCCGACTTCGGGACAGAAAGACTGAAGCTTTCTTT
-	TRBV2	TRBJ1-5	-	CASTQDRNQPQHF	TGTGCCAGCACCCAGGACAGAAATCAGCCCCAGCATTTT
-	TRBV15	TRBJ1-4	TRBD1	CATSRGGQGEEKLFF	TGTGCCACCAGCAGAGGAGGACAGGGAGAAGAAAAACTGTTTTTT
-	TRBV29-1	TRBJ2-3	-	CSVEGGRGTDTQYF	TGCAGCGTTGAGGGGGGCAGGGGTACAGATACGCAGTATTTT
-	TRBV11-2	TRBJ2-2	-	CASSPIALQGWSTGELFF	TGTGCCAGCAGCCCTATAGCGCTCCAGGGATGGAGCACCGGGGAGCTGTTTTTT
-	TRBV6-1	TRBJ2-5	-	CASSERGEETQYF	TGTGCCAGCAGTGAAAGGGGGGAAGAGACCCAGTACTTC
-	TRBV19	TRBJ1-2	-	CASQGRVYGYTF	TGTGCCAGTCAGGGAAGGGTCTATGGCTACACCTTC
few	TRBV5-1	TRBJ2-2	TRBD1	CASSPMTGFGTGELFF	TGCGCCAGCAGCCCCATGACAGGGTTTGGGACCGGGGAGCTGTTTTTT
once	TRBV9	TRBJ2-5	-	CASSALDTQETQYF	TGTGCCAGCAGCGCCTTGGACACCCAAGAGACCCAGTACTTC
-	TRBV30	TRBJ1-5	-	CAWSAGTGKNQPQHF	TGTGCCTGGAGTGCAGGGACTGGCAAAAATCAGCCCCAGCATTTT
-	TRBV5-6	TRBJ2-7	TRBD1	CASNLQGTDFIYEQYF	TGTGCCAGCAACCTCCAGGGGACAGATTTTATCTACGAGCAGTACTTC
-	TRBV30	TRBJ2-7	-	CAWRVDYEQYF	TGTGCCTGGAGAGTGGACTACGAGCAGTACTTC
-	TRBV29-1	TRBJ2-1	-	CSGNLRGEQFF	TGCAGCGGAAACCTGAGGGGTGAGCAGTTCTTC
once	TRBV29-1	TRBJ2-5	TRBD2	CSVGTSGETQYF	TGCAGCGTCGGGACTAGTGGAGAGACCCAGTACTTC
-	TRBV15	TRBJ1-2	-	CATSRLDGYGYTF	TGTGCCACCAGCAGACTCGACGGCTATGGCTACACCTTC
-	TRBV7-7	TRBJ1-5	-	CASSLVEGQPQHF	TGTGCTAGCAGCTTAGTGGAGGGCCAGCCCCAGCATTTT
few	TRBV29-1	TRBJ1-2	-	CSVHSGRTGYTF	TGCAGCGTTCATTCAGGGCGTACTGGCTACACCTTC
-	TRBV7-2	TRBJ1-2	TRBD1	CASSLGDRSKSYTF	TGTGCCAGCAGCTTAGGGGACAGATCGAAAAGCTACACCTTC
-	TRBV7-9	TRBJ2-3	-	CASTSGPGHTDTQYF	TGTGCCAGCACCTCTGGACCGGGACACACAGATACGCAGTATTTT
-	TRBV30	TRBJ1-2	-	CAWSVDSLNYGYTF	TGTGCCTGGAGTGTGGACAGCTTGAACTATGGCTACACCTTC